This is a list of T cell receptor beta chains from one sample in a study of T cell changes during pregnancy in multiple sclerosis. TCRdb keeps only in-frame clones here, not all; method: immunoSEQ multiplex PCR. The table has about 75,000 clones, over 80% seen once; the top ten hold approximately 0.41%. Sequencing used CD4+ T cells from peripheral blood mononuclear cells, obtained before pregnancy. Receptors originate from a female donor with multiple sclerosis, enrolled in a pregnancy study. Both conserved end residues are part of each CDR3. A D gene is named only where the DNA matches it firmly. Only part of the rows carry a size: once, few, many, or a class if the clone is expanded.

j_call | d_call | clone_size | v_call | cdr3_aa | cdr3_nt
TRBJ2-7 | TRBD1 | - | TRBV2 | CASSSGTGSYEQYF | TGTGCCAGCAGTTCCGGGACAGGGTCGTACGAGCAGTACTTC
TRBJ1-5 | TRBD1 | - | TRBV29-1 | CSVSGTGGNQPQHF | TGCAGCGTTTCCGGGACAGGAGGCAATCAGCCCCAGCATTTT
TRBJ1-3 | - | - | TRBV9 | CASSSLDRNTIYF | TGTGCCAGCAGCTCTCTGGACAGAAACACCATATATTTT
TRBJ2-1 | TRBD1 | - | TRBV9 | CASSVVGTGYDNEQFF | TGTGCCAGCAGCGTAGTTGGGACAGGGTACGACAATGAGCAGTTCTTC
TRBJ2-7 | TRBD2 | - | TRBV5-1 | CASSLTTSGRAVSLEQYF | TGCGCCAGCAGCCTGACGACTAGCGGGAGGGCCGTTAGTCTCGAGCAGTACTTC
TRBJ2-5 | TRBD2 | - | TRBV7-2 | CASSPGTSGSPETQYF | TGTGCCAGCAGCCCCGGGACTAGCGGGAGTCCGGAGACCCAGTACTTC
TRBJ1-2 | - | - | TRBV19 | CASSIDWAGNYGYTF | TGTGCCAGTAGTATAGATTGGGCCGGAAACTATGGCTACACCTTC
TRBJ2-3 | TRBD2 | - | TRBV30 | CAWSVEVGGGTDTQYF | TGTGCCTGGAGTGTAGAGGTGGGGGGGGGCACAGATACGCAGTATTTT
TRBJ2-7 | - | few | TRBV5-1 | CASSPGLTTYEQYF | TGCGCCAGCAGCCCGGGACTTACAACCTACGAGCAGTACTTC
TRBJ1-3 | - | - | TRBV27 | CASSPTRRTSGNTIYF | TGTGCCAGCAGCCCAACCAGGAGGACCTCTGGAAACACCATATATTTT
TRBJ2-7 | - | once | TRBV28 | CASSQDRYNTYEQYF | TGTGCCAGCAGCCAAGACAGATACAATACCTACGAGCAGTACTTC
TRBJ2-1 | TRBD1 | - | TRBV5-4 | CASSRDRARNEQFF | TGTGCCAGCAGCCGGGACAGGGCGCGCAATGAGCAGTTCTTC
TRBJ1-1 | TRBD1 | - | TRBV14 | CASSLRQGALNTEAFF | TGTGCCAGCAGCCTTAGACAGGGGGCTTTGAATACTGAAGCTTTCTTT
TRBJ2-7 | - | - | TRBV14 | CASSQDPESRYEQYF | TGTGCCAGCAGCCAAGACCCAGAATCTAGATACGAGCAGTACTTC
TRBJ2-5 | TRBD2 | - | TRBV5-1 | CASSLGTSVETQYF | TGCGCCAGCAGCTTGGGGACTAGCGTGGAGACCCAGTACTTC
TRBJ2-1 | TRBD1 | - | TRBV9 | CASSVGGLGGEYNEQFF | TGTGCCAGCAGCGTAGGAGGTTTAGGGGGCGAGTACAATGAGCAGTTCTTC
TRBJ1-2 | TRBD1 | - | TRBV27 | CASSRDFQGVGYTF | TGTGCCAGCAGCCGGGACTTTCAGGGGGTCGGCTACACCTTC
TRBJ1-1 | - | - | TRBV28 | CASSLWPGEAFF | TGTGCCAGCAGTTTATGGCCAGGGGAAGCTTTCTTT
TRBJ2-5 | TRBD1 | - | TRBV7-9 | CASSPLGQGSRETQYF | TGTGCCAGCAGCCCACTCGGACAGGGGAGTAGGGAGACCCAGTACTTC
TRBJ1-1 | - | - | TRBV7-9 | CASSLDEGARRHTEAFF | TGTGCCAGCAGCTTAGATGAAGGGGCGAGACGGCACACTGAAGCTTTCTTT
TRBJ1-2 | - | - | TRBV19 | CASSRSTGANYGYTF | TGTGCCAGTTCCCGATCGACGGGAGCTAACTATGGCTACACCTTC
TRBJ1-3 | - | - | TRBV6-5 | CASSYSDGAGNTIYF | TGTGCCAGCAGTTACTCAGACGGGGCTGGAAACACCATATATTTT
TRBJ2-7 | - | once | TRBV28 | CASRPSRGEQYF | TGTGCCAGCAGACCTTCCAGGGGCGAGCAGTACTTC
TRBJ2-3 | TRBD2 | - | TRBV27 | CASRRASGLGDTQYF | TGTGCCAGCAGAAGAGCTAGCGGGTTGGGAGATACGCAGTATTTT
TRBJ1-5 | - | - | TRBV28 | CASGRGGLGNQPQHF | TGTGCCAGCGGTCGGGGGGGGCTAGGCAATCAGCCCCAGCATTTT
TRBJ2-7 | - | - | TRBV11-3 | CASGKNYEQYF | TGTGCCAGCGGCAAAAACTACGAGCAGTACTTC
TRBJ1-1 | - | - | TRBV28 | CASRINFEAFF | TGTGCCAGCAGGATAAACTTTGAAGCTTTCTTT
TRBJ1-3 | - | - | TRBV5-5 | CASSLAPGSGNTIYF | TGTGCCAGCAGCTTGGCACCAGGATCAGGGAACACCATATATTTT
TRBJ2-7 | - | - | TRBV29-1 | CSVGLVVGDEQYF | TGCAGCGTTGGACTGGTTGTAGGGGACGAGCAGTACTTC
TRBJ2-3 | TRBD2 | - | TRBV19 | CASGLAGTDTQYF | TGTGCCAGTGGACTAGCGGGGACAGATACGCAGTATTTT
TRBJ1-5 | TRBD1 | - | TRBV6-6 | CASSDSGGVGQPQHF | TGTGCCAGCAGTGATTCAGGGGGCGTCGGTCAGCCCCAGCATTTT
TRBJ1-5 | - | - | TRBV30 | CAWRASRGGSNQPQHF | TGTGCCTGGAGAGCCTCGAGGGGAGGTAGCAATCAGCCCCAGCATTTT
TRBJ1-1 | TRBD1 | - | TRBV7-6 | CASSHRDRGSTEAFF | TGTGCCAGCAGCCACCGGGACAGGGGGAGTACTGAAGCTTTCTTT